One T cell receptor beta chain is described in this entry. This sample is part of a study of OX40 agonist ivuxolimab in advanced cancers. This CDR3 has 13 amino acids. Per germline, CDR1 MDHEN and CDR2 SYDVKM. Between the trimmed V and J ends, which lost 3 bases and 3 bases, there was a span of 8 bases. Using immunoSEQ multiplex PCR, the repertoire was profiled, and TCRdb retains in-frame clones only, with some absent. The sample has under 200,000 clones; roughly 94% are singletons. The chain has TRBV28 and TRBJ1-1; no definite D call. Source: CD4+ or CD8+ T cells sorted from blood, taken in a trial of the OX40 agonist ivuxolimab. The clonotype originates from an adult with an advanced solid tumor such as melanoma, head and neck, liver or kidney cancer. The CDR3 spells CASSFFTYTEAFF. The CDR3 DNA reads TGTGCCAGCAGTTTTTTCACCTACACTGAAGCTTTCTTT.